Listed here are 21 T cell receptor beta chains from one sample, sequenced in a study of identifying expanded T cells in peripheral blood. Measured with immunoSEQ multiplex PCR; TCRdb has only the in-frame clones, and not every one. The table records about 86,000 clones, roughly 81% of them present only once. The sample taken for sequencing was blood. The receptors here all came from a person aged 18 to 70 in good health.

This sequence joins TRBV7-2 and TRBJ1-2, with D maybe TRBD1 (6 bases). The V gene's germline CDR1 is SGHTA and CDR2 FQGNSA. CDR3 length: 15 amino acids. Trimming removed 2 bases at V and 6 bases at J, with 16 bases between. The chain's CDR3 is CASSLKGGAGNGYTF. The CDR3 region has the DNA TGTGCCAGCAGCTTAAAAGGGGGGGCAGGGAATGGCTACACCTTC.

The CDR3 spells CASSAASGGYTDTQYF. The CDR3 DNA sequence: TGTGCCAGCAGCGCCGCTAGCGGGGGGTACACAGATACGCAGTATTTT. The chain links TRBV9 to TRBJ2-3, with TRBD2 identical over 11 bases. V was pared by 3 bases and J by 2 bases, with 5 bases of the junction left unmatched. CDR1 and CDR2 (germline): SGDLS, YYNGEE. This CDR3 has 16 residues.

This clone appeared once. The chain has TRBV5-1 and TRBJ2-1; D may be TRBD1 (5 bases). The germline V and J ends were trimmed by 4 bases and 3 bases, with 11 bases remaining between them. CDR1 and CDR2 (germline): SGHRS, YFSETQ. CDR3 length equals 14 residues. The CDR3 reads CASSLGQDYNEQFF. In DNA form, the CDR3 reads TGCGCCAGCAGCCTCGGACAAGACTACAATGAGCAGTTCTTC.

This clone was observed a few times. The genes are TRBV5-4 and TRBJ1-2; 7 bases align to TRBD1. The junction had 6 bases not matched to a gene; V was cut back by 0 bases and J by 7 bases. CDR1 is SGHNT, CDR2 YYREEE, per germline (reference sequence). The CDR3 contains 14 residues. CDR3 loop: CASSLEHRGGGYTF. In DNA, the CDR3 is TGTGCCAGCAGCTTGGAGCACAGGGGCGGTGGCTACACCTTC.

The rearrangement uses TRBV5-1 and TRBJ2-5; D remains ambiguous. Germline V gene lookup returns CDR1 SGHRS and CDR2 YFSETQ. The CDR3 sequence is 12 residues long. Deletions cut 1 base from V and 3 bases from J, with 4 bases between. CDR3 in amino acids: CASSLTEETQYF. CDR3 DNA: TGCGCCAGCAGCTTGACTGAAGAGACCCAGTACTTC.

This clone was seen only a few times. The chain combines TRBV30 with TRBJ1-2; D remains ambiguous. Germline CDR1 is GTSNPN and CDR2 is SVGIG (reference sequence). The CDR3 extends over 12 amino acids. With 1 base removed from V and 7 bases from J, the gap between germline ends came to 10 bases. The CDR3 reads CAWSALISGYTF. For the CDR3, the DNA is TGTGCCTGGAGTGCCCTTATTAGTGGCTACACCTTC.

The chain combines TRBV6-6 with TRBJ2-7; no clear D gene. The CDR3 length is 16 residues. Trimming left V 7 bases short and J 0 bases short, with 19 bases between. Looked up from germline, CDR1 is MNHNY and CDR2 is SVGAGI (reference sequence). The chain's CDR3 is CASTTPPYRNSYEQYF. The CDR3 nucleotides are TGTGCCAGCACCACACCCCCGTACCGGAACTCCTACGAGCAGTACTTC.

V is TRBV11-2 and J is TRBJ2-7; D is possibly TRBD1 or TRBD2 (5 bases each). V dropped 2 bases and J dropped 0 bases, with 11 bases sitting between them. Looked up from germline, CDR1 is SGHAT and CDR2 is FQNNGV. This CDR3 spans 15 amino acids. The CDR3 protein is CASSLWSGSSYEQYF. Written as DNA, the CDR3 is TGTGCCAGCAGCTTATGGTCAGGGAGCTCCTACGAGCAGTACTTC.

V usage is TRBV5-6 and J usage is TRBJ2-1, with D perhaps matching TRBD2 (5 bases). The V gene lost 2 bases and the J gene lost 12 bases, with 9 bases spanning the gap. The CDR3 extends over 11 amino acids. Germline values: CDR1 SGHDT, CDR2 YYEEEE. In nucleotides, the CDR3 is TGTGCCAGCAGCTTTCGGAGCGGGCAGTTCTTC. Its translation is CASSFRSGQFF.

The V call is TRBV7-9, the J call TRBJ1-2; D is unresolved. The CDR3 totals 17 residues. The V gene's germline CDR1 is SEHNR and CDR2 FQNEAQ (reference sequence). The V and J ends lost 5 bases and 2 bases respectively, with 21 bases between them. The CDR3 reads CASSTNHQASENYGYTF. The CDR3, as DNA: TGTGCCAGCAGCACTAATCATCAGGCCTCGGAGAACTATGGCTACACCTTC.

The rearrangement uses TRBV6-4 and TRBJ2-2; D might be TRBD2 (5 bases). The CDR3 has 18 amino acids. Trimming removed 0 bases at V and 1 base at J, with 15 bases between. Germline values: CDR1 MRHNA, CDR2 SNTAGT. CDR3: CASSDSSSGRKNTGELFF. The DNA for the CDR3 is TGTGCCAGCAGTGACTCATCGAGCGGCAGAAAGAACACCGGGGAGCTGTTTTTT.

This clone showed up just a few times. The chain employs TRBV2 and TRBJ2-7, with D possibly matching TRBD1 (7 bases). There are 13 residues in the CDR3. V was shortened by 6 bases and J by 6 bases, with 15 bases between the two germline ends. From germline, CDR1 is SNHLY and CDR2 FYNNEI. The CDR3 DNA follows: TGTGCCAGCAGCGCTAACAGGGGAGGCGAGCAGTACTTC. Amino acid sequence: CASSANRGGEQYF.

V usage is TRBV6-5 and J usage is TRBJ1-1, with a tentative D call TRBD1 (5 bases). Looked up from germline, CDR1 is MNHEY and CDR2 is SVGAGI. This CDR3 region has 16 residues. Trimming took off 0 bases at V and 5 bases at J, with 16 bases between the two ends. The CDR3 bases are TGTGCCAGCAGTTACTCGCTAGGGAGGGGAATTACTGAAGCTTTCTTT. It is translated as CASSYSLGRGITEAFF.

The chain combines TRBV4-3 with TRBJ1-2; 7 bases fit TRBD1. This CDR3 contains 16 residues. Trimming took 4 bases from V and 4 from J; bases not matched to a gene: 12. Germline values: CDR1 LGHNA, CDR2 YSLEER. This chain's CDR3 is CASSPQDRPRVYGYTF. DNA for the CDR3: TGCGCCAGCAGCCCTCAGGACAGGCCAAGAGTCTATGGCTACACCTTC.

Comments on this clone: This specimen includes other DNA sequences encoding the same CDR3. The J gene is TRBJ1-2, the V gene TRBV6-1; D may be TRBD1 (6 bases). The germline V and J ends were trimmed by 8 bases and 0 bases, with 10 bases remaining between them. Germline CDR1 and CDR2: MNHNS and SASEGT. CDR3 size: 13 residues. The CDR3, as DNA: TGTGCCAGCCGTACAGGGACTAACTATGGCTACACCTTC. Translated: CASRTGTNYGYTF.

J is TRBJ2-3 and V is TRBV5-1; D remains ambiguous. This CDR3 spans 15 amino acids. Looked up from germline, CDR1 is SGHRS and CDR2 is YFSETQ. With 0 bases removed from V and 0 bases from J, the gap between germline ends came to 8 bases. The CDR3 bases are TGCGCCAGCAGCTTGGGAGCAGCTAGCACAGATACGCAGTATTTT. Protein: CASSLGAASTDTQYF.

The chain couples TRBV7-9 to TRBJ1-2; D ambiguous. CDR1 and CDR2 from the germline V gene are SEHNR and FQNEAQ (reference sequence). The length of the CDR3 is 12 residues. Trimming removed 1 base from V and 5 bases from J, with 5 bases in between. CDR3 sequence: CASSLEVYGYTF. CDR3 nucleotides: TGTGCCAGCAGCTTAGAAGTATATGGCTACACCTTC.

V usage is TRBV15 and J usage is TRBJ1-2; 7 bases match TRBD1. V was pared by 0 bases and J by 8 bases, with 6 bases of the junction left unmatched. Germline V gene data show CDR1 as LNHNV and CDR2 as YYDKDF (reference sequence). This CDR3 contains 14 residues. The CDR3 here is CATSRDLTGDGYTF. In DNA form, the CDR3 reads TGTGCCACCAGCAGAGATCTTACAGGGGACGGCTACACCTTC.

The chain recombines TRBV2 with TRBJ2-7; the D call may be TRBD1 or TRBD2 (5 bases each). CDR1 SNHLY and CDR2 FYNNEI come from the germline V gene. V lost 3 bases and J lost 0, with 15 bases in between. The length of the CDR3 is 16 residues. The DNA for the CDR3 is TGTGCCAGCAGTGAGAGAGGGGTTTACATCTCCTACGAGCAGTACTTC. This sequence encodes CASSERGVYISYEQYF.

Remarks on this clone: Other DNA variants within this sample encode the same CDR3. This chain joins TRBV7-2 and TRBJ1-2, with 11 bases matching TRBD1. V was pared by 0 bases and J by 5 bases, with 2 bases of the junction left unmatched. From germline, CDR1 is SGHTA and CDR2 FQGNSA. CDR3 length: 15 amino acids. The CDR3 loop is CASSLAGTGGYGYTF. CDR3 DNA: TGTGCCAGCAGCTTAGCCGGGACAGGGGGTTATGGCTACACCTTC.

The V gene is TRBV4-3, the J gene TRBJ1-4; no clear D. The CDR3 contains 15 residues. Germline CDR1 reads LGHNA; CDR2 reads YSLEER. With 0 bases removed from V and 1 base from J, the gap between germline ends came to 6 bases. In DNA, the CDR3 is TGCGCCAGCAGCCAAGATGGGTTAACTAATGAAAAACTGTTTTTT. It codes for CASSQDGLTNEKLFF.